The T cell receptor beta chain under discussion was sequenced for a study of T-cell reconstitution after alpha-beta-depleted transplantation in children (dated by TCRdb to 2016 to 2017). With respect to the entire study: Using TCR repertoire profiling, the study followed T-cell immune reconstitution in a quantitative way in children after TCRalphabeta/CD19-depleted allogeneic hematopoietic cell transplantation. Study-wide findings and limitations: The high TCRbeta diversity at day 60 in some patients was ascribed to recipient T cells and intrathymic progenitors that had survived conditioning. The apparently early alphabetaT-cell count recovery about two months after transplant was reportedly dependent on only several hundred rapidly expanded clones derived from non-depleted graft cells. Over the following months the frequencies of hyperexpanded clones went down, and after one year T-cell counts and TCRbeta diversity were mostly credited to newly produced T cells.

Points on this clonotype: The target of this receptor is not known. One base away there is no much larger clone; base qualities are not given.

Preparation of the library involved PCR. Sequencer: Illumina HiSeq 2500. TCR libraries were prepared with molecular barcoding, using unique molecular identifiers to normalize TCRbeta repertoire quantification. The raw public reads went through TCRdb reprocessing: fastp at Q25, MiXCR clone calling, in-frame beta chains kept. Entries that share a CDR3 protein sequence are merged under the most common genes and DNA. The sample table lists approximately 500,000 distinct CDR3 sequences, about 11% of them with a count of one. The ten largest clonotypes hold around 2% of the sample. Trimming costs V 0 bases and J 2 bases, and their ends lie 9 bases apart. In the germline V gene, CDR1 corresponds to SGHVS and CDR2 to FQNEAQ. Taken from cysteine to phenylalanine, the CDR3 has 15 residues. Only the CDR3 part of the read is kept: 45 bases, read in frame from the first base. The sample's treatment or condition label, decoded: allogeneic hematopoietic cell transplantation with graft depleted of TCRalphabeta T cells and CD19 B cells. The children who served as transplant recipients had been given grafts of TCRalphabeta/CD19-depleted allogeneic hematopoietic cells.

The receptor comes from a child aged 2 to 9 with inherited bone marrow failure, due to receive a stem cell transplant. Sequenced material: PBMCs, taken before TCRalphabeta/CD19-depleted stem cell transplant. The chain was built from TRBV7-8 and TRBJ2-3, with a tentative D gene TRBD2 over 6 matching bases. The CDR3 here reads CASSLAWRATDTQYF. The sequenced DNA is TGTGCCAGCAGCTTAGCGTGGAGGGCCACAGATACGCAGTATTTT.